Reported below is one T cell receptor beta chain. The specificity of this receptor is unknown. No qualities accompany the bases; no much larger clone lies one base away. The sample comes from a study of T cell repertoires in cytomegalovirus infection (dated by TCRdb to between 2019 and 2020). General notes on the study: Donor HLA type was relevant to the analysis, because carriage of CMV infection together with the matching HLA type was indicated by public TCR beta signatures.

Sequencing was carried out with an Illumina HiSeq 1500. In-frame beta chains were kept once TCRdb had trimmed the public reads at Q25 with fastp and called clones with MiXCR. Rows are unified per CDR3 protein, each entry keeping the most common DNA and genes. Across this sample there are 300,000 or so distinct CDR3 sequences, with more than 20% seen only once. The ten largest clones add up to 14% of the sample. What the work shows at the level of the full study, not this receptor alone: Carriers of CMV infection plus the relevant HLA type were discriminated by the cumulative frequency of public TCR beta family members in the study cohort and in an independent roughly 370-donor cohort. In the ex vivo response, HLA-C-restricted CMV-specific TCR beta clonotypes were dominant, and in two of eight donors the single most frequent clonotype came from this HLA-C-restricted group.

From a lookup of the germline V gene, CDR1 and CDR2 are MNHNS and SASEGT. V is trimmed back by 11 bases and J by 2 bases, and the junction contains 5 bases that no gene match accounts for. Spanning cysteine to phenylalanine, the CDR3 consists of 13 amino acids. The retained sequence is limited to the CDR3, 39 bases, with the frame set at the first base. The specimen sequenced was PBMCs. The sequence is built from TRBV6-1 and TRBJ2-7, with 11 central nucleotides matching TRBD1. The sequence came from a human donor in good health (CMV status not recorded). Some clones in this sample may be carry-over from other donors' samples. The CDR3 protein sequence reads: CASRTGGTYEQYF. The nucleotide sequence is TGTGCCTCTCGGACAGGGGGCACCTACGAGCAGTACTTC.